This TCR beta chain emerged from a study of blood T cell repertoires in COVID-19. Study summary: The origin of the acute and convalescent COVID-19 samples was the United States, Italy and Spain. Sample material is recorded as cDNA or gDNA derived from T cells, B-cell-depleted T cells, or PBMCs.

Germline assignment: CDR1 SGHNT and CDR2 YENEEA. The CDR3 length is 16 residues. The V end was cut by 1 base, the J end by 0 bases, with 10 bases between. In the study's own analysis: Reference gene primer amplification gave estimated nucleated cell counts. Libraries were prepared by immunoSEQ multiplex PCR; TCRdb keeps only in-frame clonotypes and omits some of them. Clone size and the V and J calls come from that table; the DNA yielded D and trimming. The sample has some 180,000 clones; 75% to 90% are singletons. The sequencing input was PBMCs or T cells enriched from blood (not recorded which). The receptor was derived from a man aged 35 to 55 who had recovered from COVID-19. The J gene is TRBJ2-1, the V gene TRBV11-3; D perhaps matches TRBD1 (5 bases). DNA for the CDR3: TGTGCCAGCAGCTTAGGGGGCCAGATCTCCTACAATGAGCAGTTCTTC. This translates into CASSLGGQISYNEQFF.